Listed below are T cell receptor beta chains from one sample, sequenced in a study of blood T cell repertoires in COVID-19. Measured with immunoSEQ multiplex PCR; TCRdb has only the in-frame clones, and not every one. The sample holds 150,000 to 200,000 clones; 84% are singletons and the top ten take approximately 8.4%. Sample: PBMCs or T cells enriched from blood (not recorded which). The receptors shown here come from a woman aged 50 to 65 who had recovered from COVID-19. The CDR3 runs from the conserved cysteine through the conserved F or W. The D gene is left open where the match is weak. Where a row states a size, it is once, few, many or the class of an expanded clone; other rows omit it.

clone size: few
D gene: -
V gene: TRBV7-2
J gene: TRBJ1-5
CDR3 protein: CASSLGRGGRSNQPQHF
CDR3 DNA: TGTGCCAGCAGCTTAGGCCGCGGGGGTCGGAGCAATCAGCCCCAGCATTTT

clone size: -
D gene: TRBD1
V gene: TRBV4-2
J gene: TRBJ1-2
CDR3 protein: CASSQEASDRAYGYTF
CDR3 DNA: TGTGCCAGCAGCCAGGAAGCCTCGGACAGGGCCTATGGCTACACCTTC

clone size: -
D gene: -
V gene: TRBV6-5
J gene: TRBJ1-2
CDR3 protein: CASSLTANYGYTF
CDR3 DNA: TGTGCCAGCAGCCTGACAGCTAACTATGGCTACACCTTC

clone size: -
D gene: TRBD2
V gene: TRBV6-2/TRBV6-3
J gene: TRBJ2-5
CDR3 protein: CASSYGGLARETQYF
CDR3 DNA: TGTGCCAGCAGTTACGGGGGACTAGCTCGGGAGACCCAGTACTTC

clone size: -
D gene: -
V gene: TRBV18
J gene: TRBJ1-2
CDR3 protein: CASSPPSSQGGGYTF
CDR3 DNA: TGTGCCAGCTCACCACCGTCATCCCAGGGAGGCGGCTACACCTTC

clone size: -
D gene: TRBD2
V gene: TRBV9
J gene: TRBJ2-7
CDR3 protein: CASSVEGLADLEQYF
CDR3 DNA: TGTGCCAGCAGCGTAGAGGGACTAGCGGACCTCGAGCAGTACTTC

clone size: -
D gene: TRBD1
V gene: TRBV7-2
J gene: TRBJ1-5
CDR3 protein: CASSLGVGQGLPQPQHF
CDR3 DNA: TGTGCCAGCAGCTTAGGGGTCGGACAGGGTTTGCCTCAGCCCCAGCATTTT

clone size: -
D gene: -
V gene: TRBV4-1
J gene: TRBJ1-2
CDR3 protein: CASSQDIPANYGYTF
CDR3 DNA: TGCGCCAGCAGCCAAGATATCCCAGCTAACTATGGCTACACCTTC

clone size: once
D gene: -
V gene: TRBV7-2
J gene: TRBJ2-7
CDR3 protein: CASSLGHSLREQYF
CDR3 DNA: TGTGCCAGCAGCTTGGGACATTCCCTACGAGAGCAGTACTTC

clone size: few
D gene: TRBD1
V gene: TRBV7-3
J gene: TRBJ2-7
CDR3 protein: CASSLSSGTGGPYEQYF
CDR3 DNA: TGTGCCAGCAGCTTATCATCCGGGACAGGGGGCCCTTACGAGCAGTACTTC

clone size: -
D gene: TRBD1
V gene: TRBV7-9
J gene: TRBJ2-5
CDR3 protein: CASSPRDRGMGETQYF
CDR3 DNA: TGTGCCAGCAGCCCCCGGGACAGGGGTATGGGAGAGACCCAGTACTTC

clone size: -
D gene: -
V gene: TRBV19
J gene: TRBJ1-2
CDR3 protein: CASREQGSAYGYTF
CDR3 DNA: TGTGCCAGTAGGGAACAGGGCTCTGCCTATGGCTACACCTTC

clone size: -
D gene: -
V gene: TRBV5-1
J gene: TRBJ2-3
CDR3 protein: CASSLGAYGPTDTQYF
CDR3 DNA: TGCGCCAGCAGCTTGGGCGCTTACGGTCCCACAGATACGCAGTATTTT

clone size: -
D gene: -
V gene: TRBV5-4
J gene: TRBJ1-2
CDR3 protein: CASSPNSLNYGYTF
CDR3 DNA: TGTGCCAGCAGCCCAAACAGCCTAAACTATGGCTACACCTTC

clone size: -
D gene: TRBD2
V gene: TRBV28
J gene: TRBJ2-7
CDR3 protein: CASSLGVGGPSYEQYF
CDR3 DNA: TGTGCCAGCAGTTTAGGTGTGGGAGGGCCCTCTTACGAGCAGTACTTC

clone size: -
D gene: -
V gene: TRBV18
J gene: TRBJ1-3
CDR3 protein: CASSPIGGLAGNTIYF
CDR3 DNA: TGTGCCAGCTCACCAATCGGGGGGCTAGCTGGAAACACCATATATTTT

clone size: -
D gene: TRBD1
V gene: TRBV7-9
J gene: TRBJ1-4
CDR3 protein: CASSNRGTVGEKLFF
CDR3 DNA: TGTGCCAGCAGCAACAGGGGGACGGTTGGTGAAAAACTGTTTTTT

clone size: -
D gene: -
V gene: TRBV11-3
J gene: TRBJ1-1
CDR3 protein: CASSIITEAFF
CDR3 DNA: TGTGCCAGCAGTATTATCACTGAAGCTTTCTTT

clone size: -
D gene: -
V gene: TRBV6-2/TRBV6-3
J gene: TRBJ2-7
CDR3 protein: CASSYISGRSYEQYF
CDR3 DNA: TGTGCCAGCAGTTATATAAGCGGCAGATCCTACGAGCAGTACTTC

clone size: -
D gene: -
V gene: TRBV5-4
J gene: TRBJ2-5
CDR3 protein: CASEGCRAQETQYF
CDR3 DNA: TGTGCCAGCGAAGGGTGCAGGGCACAAGAGACCCAGTACTTC

clone size: -
D gene: -
V gene: TRBV27
J gene: TRBJ1-5
CDR3 protein: CASSPSGAAFIAQHF
CDR3 DNA: TGTGCCAGCAGTCCTTCAGGGGCTGCCTTTATCGCCCAGCATTTT

clone size: -
D gene: TRBD1
V gene: TRBV10-3
J gene: TRBJ1-1
CDR3 protein: CAISESTGEAFF
CDR3 DNA: TGTGCCATCAGTGAGTCGACAGGGGAAGCTTTCTTT

clone size: -
D gene: -
V gene: TRBV6-5
J gene: TRBJ1-1
CDR3 protein: CASSYAGGARNTEAFF
CDR3 DNA: TGTGCCAGCAGTTACGCCGGCGGGGCAAGGAACACTGAAGCTTTCTTT

clone size: few
D gene: TRBD1
V gene: TRBV4-1
J gene: TRBJ2-5
CDR3 protein: CASSQDEGAETQYF
CDR3 DNA: TGCGCCAGCAGCCAAGATGAGGGGGCAGAGACCCAGTACTTC

clone size: -
D gene: TRBD2
V gene: TRBV7-9
J gene: TRBJ2-1
CDR3 protein: CASSLTILGLAGNNEQFF
CDR3 DNA: TGTGCCAGCAGCTTAACAATACTCGGACTAGCGGGAAACAATGAGCAGTTCTTC

clone size: -
D gene: TRBD2
V gene: TRBV13
J gene: TRBJ2-2
CDR3 protein: CASSLLAPANTGELFF
CDR3 DNA: TGTGCCAGCAGTTTACTAGCGCCGGCAAACACCGGGGAGCTGTTTTTT